The sequence of this TCR beta chain was determined in a study of blood T cell repertoires in COVID-19. As for the study in general: Both acute and convalescent COVID-19 samples were obtained from the United States, Italy and Spain.

Methods used by the authors: Amplified reference gene primers provided the basis for estimating nucleated cell counts. TCRdb's table, derived via immunoSEQ multiplex PCR, lists solely in-frame clones and lacks some. V, J and clone size are taken as reported in that table, and D and trimming were inferred from the DNA itself. In the table there are some 200,000 clones, 80% to 90% of which are singletons. Concerning this clone: This CDR3 is also generated by other DNA sequences in the sample.

Per germline, CDR1 SGHRS and CDR2 YFSETQ. The V and J ends lost 1 base and 2 bases respectively, with 9 bases between them. The CDR3 consists of 14 residues. The TCR sequence derives from a woman between 55 and 75 years old who had recovered from COVID-19. What was sequenced was peripheral blood. The gene calls are TRBV5-1 and TRBJ1-1; maybe TRBD1 (5 bases). The CDR3 protein is CASSLQGSNTEAFF. The CDR3 nucleotides are TGCGCCAGCAGCTTGCAGGGTTCCAACACTGAAGCTTTCTTT.